This is a list of T cell receptor beta chains from one sample in a study of T-cell reconstitution after alpha-beta-depleted transplantation in children. MiXCR was run by TCRdb on the PCR reads, yielding one entry per CDR3 protein. The sample includes just over 950,000 distinct CDR3 sequences, about 29% of them seen just once. Sample: PBMCs, mostly from graft donor cells, taken 360 days after TCRalphabeta/CD19-depleted stem cell transplant. These receptors were taken from a boy in the first two years of life who had a stem cell transplant for SCID, so the T cells may come from the graft donor. CDR3s include the opening cysteine and the closing phenylalanine or tryptophan. A D gene is named only where the DNA matches it firmly. Size is stated for part of the rows, as once, few or many counts, or as a class when the clone is expanded.

d_call	v_call	clone_size	j_call	cdr3_aa	cdr3_nt
TRBD2	TRBV12-5	once	TRBJ2-5	CASASGSGETQYF	TGTGCTAGTGCTAGCGGGAGTGGAGAGACCCAGTACTTC
.	TRBV20-1	.	TRBJ2-1	CSANGGAFYNEQFF	TGCAGTGCTAATGGCGGGGCCTTCTACAATGAGCAGTTCTTC
.	TRBV5-6	.	TRBJ2-7	CASSPAGTQKDEQYF	TGTGCCAGCAGCCCAGCCGGGACCCAGAAGGACGAGCAGTACTTC
.	TRBV6-2/TRBV6-3	.	TRBJ2-5	CASSYGTETQYF	TGTGCCAGCAGTTACGGGACGGAGACCCAGTACTTC
.	TRBV5-1	.	TRBJ2-7	CASSFVPSYEQYF	TGCGCCAGCAGCTTCGTCCCCTCCTACGAGCAGTACTTC
.	TRBV11-2	few	TRBJ2-7	CASSLSGAAGGYEQYF	TGTGCCAGCAGCTTAAGCGGTGCGGCCGGCGGCTACGAGCAGTACTTC
.	TRBV5-1	many	TRBJ2-7	CASSSQGKSYEQYF	TGCGCCAGCAGCTCCCAAGGCAAATCCTACGAGCAGTACTTC
.	TRBV20-1	.	TRBJ2-7	CSAHRVDEQYF	TGCAGTGCTCACAGGGTGGACGAGCAGTACTTC
TRBD1	TRBV5-1	once	TRBJ2-3	CASSLGRTGQGYDTQYF	TGCGCCAGCAGCTTGGGGCGAACGGGACAGGGGTATGATACGCAGTATTTT
.	TRBV29-1	few	TRBJ1-1	CSVGSPRGYMNTEAFF	TGCAGCGTTGGAAGTCCCAGGGGTTACATGAACACTGAAGCTTTCTTT
.	TRBV28	.	TRBJ1-4	CASNVATNEKLFF	TGTGCCTCCAACGTTGCAACTAATGAAAAACTGTTTTTT
TRBD1	TRBV25-1	few	TRBJ2-7	CASSDRTGGSYEQYF	TGTGCCAGCAGTGACCGCACAGGGGGCTCCTACGAGCAGTACTTC
.	TRBV5-1	few	TRBJ2-1	CASSFDSNNEQFF	TGCGCCAGCAGCTTCGACAGCAACAATGAGCAGTTCTTC
.	TRBV9	.	TRBJ2-7	CAGSVSWGGEYEQYF	TGTGCCGGCAGCGTATCCTGGGGGGGCGAGTACGAGCAGTACTTC
TRBD2	TRBV19	.	TRBJ2-1	CASSTGTSAPLYNEQFF	TGTGCCAGTAGTACGGGGACTAGCGCCCCGCTCTACAATGAGCAGTTCTTC
.	TRBV25-1	.	TRBJ2-5	CASSEYMPGARETQYF	TGTGCCAGCAGTGAATATATGCCAGGGGCGAGAGAGACCCAGTACTTC
.	TRBV5-5	many	TRBJ2-7	CASSSAGPIYEQYF	TGTGCCAGCAGCTCCGCAGGGCCTATTTACGAGCAGTACTTC
.	TRBV4-3	few	TRBJ1-6	CASSQDPGQRGPYNSPLHF	TGCGCCAGCAGCCAAGATCCTGGACAGCGCGGCCCCTATAATTCACCCCTCCACTTT
.	TRBV5-5	.	TRBJ2-3	CASSPPGQGLPGEYF	TGTGCCAGCAGCCCGCCGGGGCAGGGCCTACCCGGGGAGTATTTT
TRBD1	TRBV15	few	TRBJ2-1	CATSRDRGDRGRIYNEQFF	TGTGCCACCAGCAGAGATCGAGGGGACAGGGGGCGCATCTACAATGAGCAGTTCTTC
TRBD2	TRBV28	.	TRBJ2-3	CASSLLRLAGASTDTQYF	TGTGCCAGCAGTCTCCTGAGACTAGCGGGGGCCAGCACAGATACGCAGTATTTT
.	TRBV19	.	TRBJ2-7	CASSPGPFPYEQYF	TGTGCCAGTAGCCCGGGACCATTCCCCTACGAGCAGTACTTC
.	TRBV12-3/TRBV12-4	.	TRBJ1-1	CASSLMAGKGTEAFF	TGTGCCAGCAGTTTAATGGCAGGGAAGGGAACTGAAGCTTTCTTT
.	TRBV28	few	TRBJ1-4	CASSSPWTPATNEKLFF	TGTGCCAGCAGTTCCCCTTGGACACCTGCAACTAATGAAAAACTGTTTTTT
TRBD1	TRBV24-1	.	TRBJ1-2	CATSDPLGTGDTGYTF	TGTGCCACCAGTGACCCCCTTGGGACAGGGGACACGGGCTACACCTTC
.	TRBV19	.	TRBJ1-5	CASSIRQASYQPQHF	TGTGCCAGTAGTATAAGGCAGGCTTCCTATCAGCCCCAGCATTTT
.	TRBV5-1	.	TRBJ2-7	CASSSGSQDEQYF	TGCGCCAGCAGCTCGGGTTCCCAGGACGAGCAGTACTTC